The count of the clone carrying this T cell receptor (beta chain) is one. The antigen remains unidentified. The CDR3 covers 12 residues. With 6 bases removed from V and 3 bases from J, the gap between germline ends came to 8 bases. Germline V gives CDR1 KGHSH, CDR2 LQKENI. TCRdb fed the RT-PCR reads into MiXCR, producing one record per CDR3 protein. The data hold more than 700,000 distinct CDR3 sequences, with around 20% observed a single time. This specimen comes from a study of response to subunit inactivated influenza vaccine. Study observations and caveats: Authors suggested few new T cells are recruited by each seasonal influenza vaccination.

Material: PBMCs from blood, obtained 4 to 6 days after vaccination. This clonotype was obtained from a man aged 50 or older who received an inactivated influenza vaccine. The chain joins TRBV18 to TRBJ2-5, with D hard to call. DNA for the CDR3: TGTGCCAGCTCTAGGTCAGAAGAGACCCAGTACTTC. Encoded protein: CASSRSEETQYF.